This TCR beta chain was retrieved from a study of CD8 T cells in Susac syndrome (dated by TCRdb to between 2017 and 2020). Describing the broader study: Whether CD8+ T cell activation and differentiation in Susac syndrome was antigen driven was tested using repertoire sequencing. The study compared CD8+ T cell repertoire clonality among over 9 healthy donors, about 14 Susac syndrome patients and approximately 16 multiple sclerosis patients. Overall study outcomes, separate from this receptor: The study acknowledged that relatively few individuals were included in the TCR sequencing and HLA analysis.

RNA was extracted using the RNeasy kit, and about 0.5 to 1 ug of the RNA was reverse transcribed with random hexamers. The immunoSEQ multiplex PCR assay, which covers 54 Vbeta and 13 Jbeta segments, was used to amplify TCR beta CDR3 regions. To correct PCR amplification bias, a synthetic template baseline was used for both primer optimization and computational correction. Processing in the source paper ran as follows. Only productive sequences were kept, with reads annotated to V, D and J genes according to IMGT and analyzed in immunoSEQ Analyzer. Clonality was computed as one minus Shannon entropy normalized by log2 of the number of productive unique sequences. For each patient and control, public and private clones were evaluated among the 100 most prevalent clones. Clones were defined as Susac-specific when absent from the healthy and MS cohorts, from fewer than 1,300 published viral clones and from other ImmuneACCESS disease sequences. TCRdb trimmed public reads at Q25 via fastp, called clones via MiXCR and kept in-frame beta chains. Entries are consolidated by CDR3 protein sequence, retaining the most common genes and DNA. The V and J calls here are based on TCRdb, not the publication. This sample lists approximately 120,000 distinct CDR3 sequences; roughly 92% were detected once. The ten largest make up roughly 0.11% of the sample.

Peripheral blood CD8+ and CD4+ T cells from healthy donors, Susac syndrome patients and multiple sclerosis patients were profiled using high-throughput TCR beta sequencing. Healthy donors were age- and sex-matched controls. Bulk CD8+ and CD4+ T cells were purified by magnetic negative isolation, whereas CD8+ TEMRA cells were enriched by FACS. Blood was collected in EDTA tubes and processed within 24 hours, with PBMCs isolated through density gradient centrifugation. PBMCs intended for TCR sequencing were frozen in liquid nitrogen and were later thawed in a 37 degrees C water bath. Purity of sorted or isolated CD4+, CD8+ and CD8+ TEMRA cells was at least 90%. Notes on this clonotype: Its antigen is currently not known. No clone much larger than this one lies a single base away; base qualities are absent.

The sequenced material came from CD8+ T cells from PBMCs. The receptor was isolated from a human donor in good health.

The CDR3 is CASSFRDFADTQYF. The DNA is as follows: TGTGCCAGCAGCTTCCGGGACTTCGCAGATACGCAGTATTTT. The chain employs TRBV7-9 and TRBJ2-3; a tentative D match to TRBD2 spans 6 bases. Spanning cysteine to phenylalanine, the CDR3 consists of 14 amino acids. Here the CDR3 DNA is all that survives: 42 bases in frame from base 1. The V end loses 3 bases and the J end loses 4 bases, and a stretch of 11 bases separates them. In the germline V gene (reference sequence), CDR1 corresponds to SEHNR and CDR2 to FQNEAQ.